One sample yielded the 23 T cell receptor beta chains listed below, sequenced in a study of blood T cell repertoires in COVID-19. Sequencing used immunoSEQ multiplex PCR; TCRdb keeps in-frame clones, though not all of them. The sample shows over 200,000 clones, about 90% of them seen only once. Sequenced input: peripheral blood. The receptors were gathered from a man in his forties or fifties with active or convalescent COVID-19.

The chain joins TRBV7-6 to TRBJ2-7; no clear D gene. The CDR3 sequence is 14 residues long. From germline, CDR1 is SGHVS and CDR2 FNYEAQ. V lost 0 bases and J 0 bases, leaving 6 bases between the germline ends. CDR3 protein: CASSLAYSSYEQYF. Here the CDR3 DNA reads TGTGCCAGCAGCTTAGCCTACAGCTCCTACGAGCAGTACTTC.

CDR3 sequence (DNA): TGTGCCAGCAGCCAGCGAAGAGAGGGTGGAAACACCATATATTTT. Its translation: CASSQRREGGNTIYF. The chain links TRBV16 to TRBJ1-3; D gene ambiguous. CDR1 is KGHSY, CDR2 FQNENV, per germline. V was clipped by 3 bases and J by 3 bases, with 12 bases between them. The CDR3 covers 15 residues.

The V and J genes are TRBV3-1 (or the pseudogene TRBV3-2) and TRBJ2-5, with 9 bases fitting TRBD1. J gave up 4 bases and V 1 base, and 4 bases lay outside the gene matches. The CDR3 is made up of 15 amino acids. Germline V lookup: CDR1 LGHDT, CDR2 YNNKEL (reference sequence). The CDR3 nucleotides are TGTGCCAGCAGCCAAGTACAGGGGGCGCGAGAGACCCAGTACTTC. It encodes CASSQVQGARETQYF.

The CDR3 sequence: CATSMASGGNEQFF. The CDR3 nucleotides are TGTGCCACCTCGATGGCTAGCGGGGGCAATGAGCAGTTCTTC. The genes are TRBV7-9 and TRBJ2-1; the match to TRBD2 covers 10 bases. Germline CDR1 and CDR2: SEHNR and FQNEAQ (reference sequence). Losses at the gene ends were 10 bases for V and 6 bases for J; bases not matched to a gene: 9. The CDR3 extends over 14 amino acids.

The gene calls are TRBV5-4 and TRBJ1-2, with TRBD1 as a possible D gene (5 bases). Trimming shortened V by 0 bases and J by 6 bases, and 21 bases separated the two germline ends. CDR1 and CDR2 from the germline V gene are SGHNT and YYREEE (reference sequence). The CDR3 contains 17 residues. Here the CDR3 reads CASSLGQGRLDPHGYTF. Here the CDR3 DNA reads TGTGCCAGCAGCTTGGGGCAGGGCCGACTTGACCCCCATGGCTACACCTTC. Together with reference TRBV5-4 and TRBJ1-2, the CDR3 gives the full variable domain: ETGVTQSPTHLIKTRGQQVTLRCSSQSGHNTVSWYQQALGQGPQFIFQYYREEENGRGNFPPRFSGLQFPNYSSELNVNALELDDSALYLCASSLGQGRLDPHGYTFGSGTRLTVV.

In nucleotides, the CDR3 is TGTGCCACCAACCCCAGCGGACTAACCGAGCAGTACTTC. Protein: CATNPSGLTEQYF. The chain uses TRBV28 and TRBJ2-7, with TRBD2 as a possible D gene (6 bases). The CDR3 contains 13 residues. CDR1 and CDR2 (germline): MDHEN, SYDVKM. The V end was cut by 10 bases, the J end by 6 bases, with 19 bases between.

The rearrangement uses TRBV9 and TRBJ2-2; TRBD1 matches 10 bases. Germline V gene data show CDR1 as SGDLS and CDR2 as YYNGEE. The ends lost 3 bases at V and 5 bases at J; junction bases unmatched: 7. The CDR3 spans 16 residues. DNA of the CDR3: TGTGCCAGCAGCGAGACAGGGGGCGGGTTGACCGGGGAGCTGTTTTTT. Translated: CASSETGGGLTGELFF.

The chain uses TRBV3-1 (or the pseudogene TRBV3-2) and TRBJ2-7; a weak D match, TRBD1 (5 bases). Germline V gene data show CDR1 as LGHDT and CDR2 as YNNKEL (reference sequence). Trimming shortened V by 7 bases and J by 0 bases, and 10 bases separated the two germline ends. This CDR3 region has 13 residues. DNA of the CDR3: TGTGCCAGCAAGAGACAGCCCTCCTACGAGCAGTACTTC. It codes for CASKRQPSYEQYF.

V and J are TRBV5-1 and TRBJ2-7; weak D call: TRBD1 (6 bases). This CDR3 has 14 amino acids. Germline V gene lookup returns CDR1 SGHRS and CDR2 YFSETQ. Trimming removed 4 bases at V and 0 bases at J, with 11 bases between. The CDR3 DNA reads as TGCGCCAGCAGCCCGGGACAACACTCCTACGAGCAGTACTTC. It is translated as CASSPGQHSYEQYF.

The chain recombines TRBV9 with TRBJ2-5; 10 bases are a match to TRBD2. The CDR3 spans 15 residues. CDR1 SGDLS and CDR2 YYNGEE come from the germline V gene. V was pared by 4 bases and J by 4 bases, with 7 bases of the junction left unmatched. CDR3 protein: CASSPSSGSPETQYF. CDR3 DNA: TGTGCCAGCAGCCCCTCTAGCGGGAGCCCAGAGACCCAGTACTTC.

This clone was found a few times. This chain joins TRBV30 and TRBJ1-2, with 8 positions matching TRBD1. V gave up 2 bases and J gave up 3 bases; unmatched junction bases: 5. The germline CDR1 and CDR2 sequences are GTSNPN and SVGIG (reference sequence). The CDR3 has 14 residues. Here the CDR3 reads CAWSRAGGYYGYTF. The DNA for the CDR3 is TGTGCCTGGAGTAGGGCAGGGGGCTACTATGGCTACACCTTC.

The DNA of the CDR3 is TGCGCCAGCAGGGGAGGGGTTGGCTCCTACGAGCAGTACTTC. This sequence encodes CASRGGVGSYEQYF. The rearrangement links TRBV5-1 to TRBJ2-7, with 7 bases aligning to TRBD2. The germline gives CDR1 SGHRS, CDR2 YFSETQ. V was pared by 5 bases and J by 0 bases, with 5 bases of the junction left unmatched. There are 14 residues in the CDR3.

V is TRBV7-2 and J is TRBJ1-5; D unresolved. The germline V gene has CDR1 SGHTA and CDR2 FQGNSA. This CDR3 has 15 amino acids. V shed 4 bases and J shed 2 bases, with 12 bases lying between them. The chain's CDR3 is CASSSHSAGNQPQHF. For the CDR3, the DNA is TGTGCCAGCAGCTCCCACAGTGCCGGCAATCAGCCCCAGCATTTT.

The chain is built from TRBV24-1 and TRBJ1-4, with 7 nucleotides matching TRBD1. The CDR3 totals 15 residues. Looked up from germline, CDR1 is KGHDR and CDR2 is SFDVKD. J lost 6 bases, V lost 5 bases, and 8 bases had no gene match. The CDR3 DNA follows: TGTGCCACCAGTGCCCTCAGGGGGACCCATGAAAAACTGTTTTTT. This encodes CATSALRGTHEKLFF.

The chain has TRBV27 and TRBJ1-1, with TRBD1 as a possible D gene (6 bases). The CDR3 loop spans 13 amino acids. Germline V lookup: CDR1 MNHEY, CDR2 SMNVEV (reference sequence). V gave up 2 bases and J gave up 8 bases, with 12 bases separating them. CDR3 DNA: TGTGCCAGCAGTTTAAGGGATACAGGGGAAGCTTTCTTT. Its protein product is CASSLRDTGEAFF.

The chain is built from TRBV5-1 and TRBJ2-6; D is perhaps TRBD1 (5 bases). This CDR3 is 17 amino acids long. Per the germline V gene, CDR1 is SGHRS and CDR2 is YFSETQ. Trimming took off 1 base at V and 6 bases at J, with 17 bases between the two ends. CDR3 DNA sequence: TGCGCCAGCAGCTTGCTTCCAGGGTTTAATTCGGCCAACGTCCTGACTTTC. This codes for CASSLLPGFNSANVLTF.

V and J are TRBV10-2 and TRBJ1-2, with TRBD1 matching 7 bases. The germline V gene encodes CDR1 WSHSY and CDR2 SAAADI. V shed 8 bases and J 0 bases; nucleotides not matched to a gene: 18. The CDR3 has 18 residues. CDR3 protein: CASARRMTGPAANYGYTF. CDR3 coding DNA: TGCGCCAGCGCGAGAAGAATGACAGGGCCGGCCGCTAACTATGGCTACACCTTC.

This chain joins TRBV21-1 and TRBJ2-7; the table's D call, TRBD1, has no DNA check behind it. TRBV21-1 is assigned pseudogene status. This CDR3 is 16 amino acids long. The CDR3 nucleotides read TGTGCCAGCAGCAAAGTTTGGGACAGGGGGCCCAACGAGCAGTACTTC. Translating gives CASSKVWDRGPNEQYF.

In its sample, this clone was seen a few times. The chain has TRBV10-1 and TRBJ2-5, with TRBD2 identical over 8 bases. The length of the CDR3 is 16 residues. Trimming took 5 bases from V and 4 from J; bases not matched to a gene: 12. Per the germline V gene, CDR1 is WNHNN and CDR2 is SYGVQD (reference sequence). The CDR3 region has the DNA TGCGCCAGCAGTCGAACCGGGACTAGAGTGGCAGAGACCCAGTACTTC. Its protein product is CASSRTGTRVAETQYF.

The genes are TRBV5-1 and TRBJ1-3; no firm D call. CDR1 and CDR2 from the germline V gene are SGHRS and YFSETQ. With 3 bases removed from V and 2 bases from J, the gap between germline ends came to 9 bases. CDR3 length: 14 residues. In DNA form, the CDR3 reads TGCGCCAGCAGCTCGGCAGGAACTGGAAACACCATATATTTT. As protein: CASSSAGTGNTIYF.

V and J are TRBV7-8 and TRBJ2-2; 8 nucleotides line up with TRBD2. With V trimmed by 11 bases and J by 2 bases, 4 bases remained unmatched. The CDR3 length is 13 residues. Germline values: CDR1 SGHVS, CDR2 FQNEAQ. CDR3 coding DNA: TGTGCCTTCGGGGGGGCCAACACCGGGGAGCTGTTTTTT. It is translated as CAFGGANTGELFF.

The CDR3 loop is CAWSVGGRNTIYF. The CDR3, as DNA: TGTGCCTGGAGTGTAGGAGGCCGAAACACCATATATTTT. V gene TRBV30 combines with J gene TRBJ1-3; D is unresolved. CDR3 length equals 13 residues. Germline V gives CDR1 GTSNPN, CDR2 SVGIG (reference sequence). Trimming stripped 0 bases from V and 5 bases from J, with 8 bases between.

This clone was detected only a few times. CDR3 residues: CASSLSLAKNIQYF. DNA of the CDR3: TGTGCCAGCAGCTTGTCCCTAGCCAAAAACATTCAGTACTTC. The chain is built from TRBV5-4 and TRBJ2-4; unclear D gene. Trimming pared 1 base from V and 0 bases from J, leaving 5 bases between. CDR1 is SGHNT, CDR2 YYREEE, per germline (reference sequence). This CDR3 has 14 amino acids.